This is a list of T cell receptor beta chains from one sample in a study of T cell changes during pregnancy in multiple sclerosis. Sequencing used immunoSEQ multiplex PCR; TCRdb keeps in-frame clones, though not all of them. This sample has more than 45,000 clones, with approximately 95% found just once. The specimen comprised CD4+ T cells from peripheral blood mononuclear cells, sampled in the first trimester of pregnancy. Every receptor here comes from a female donor with multiple sclerosis, enrolled in a pregnancy study. Each CDR3 is given with its conserved first and last residue. The order of the fields is V gene, J gene, clone size, D gene, CDR3 protein, CDR3 DNA. The D gene is left open where the match is weak. The size of a clone is reported for some rows only, either as once, few or many, or as a class for expanded clones.

V: TRBV5-3
J: TRBJ1-4
size: .
D: .
CDR3: CARSNLGGLNEKLFF
DNA: TGTGCCAGAAGCAACCTCGGGGGTTTAAATGAAAAACTGTTTTTT

V: TRBV6-5
J: TRBJ1-4
size: .
D: TRBD1
CDR3: CASSSTGQEKLFF
DNA: TGTGCCAGCAGTTCGACAGGACAGGAGAAACTGTTTTTT

V: TRBV2
J: TRBJ1-1
size: .
D: TRBD1
CDR3: CASSYQGASEAFF
DNA: TGTGCCAGCAGTTATCAGGGGGCGTCTGAAGCTTTCTTT

V: TRBV18
J: TRBJ1-5
size: .
D: .
CDR3: CASSSMQQVSTNQPQHF
DNA: TGTGCCAGCTCATCCATGCAACAGGTGTCTACCAATCAGCCCCAGCATTTT

V: TRBV19
J: TRBJ1-4
size: .
D: TRBD1
CDR3: CASSIRTGYNEKLFF
DNA: TGTGCCAGTAGTATAAGGACAGGTTATAATGAAAAACTGTTTTTT

V: TRBV12-5
J: TRBJ1-4
size: few
D: .
CDR3: CASGLRRGNEKLFF
DNA: TGTGCTAGTGGTTTAAGAAGGGGGAATGAAAAACTGTTTTTT

V: TRBV7-6
J: TRBJ2-1
size: .
D: .
CDR3: CASSINNEQFF
DNA: TGTGCCAGCAGCATAAACAATGAGCAGTTCTTC

V: TRBV10-2
J: TRBJ2-3
size: .
D: .
CDR3: CASSESRLVDTQYF
DNA: TGCGCCAGCAGTGAGTCACGGTTGGTAGATACGCAGTATTTT

V: TRBV5-1
J: TRBJ2-6
size: .
D: .
CDR3: CATSIAVNSGANVLTF
DNA: TGCGCCACCTCTATAGCGGTTAACTCTGGGGCCAACGTCCTGACTTTC

V: TRBV30
J: TRBJ1-3
size: .
D: .
CDR3: CAWAVASGNTIYF
DNA: TGTGCCTGGGCGGTCGCTTCTGGAAACACCATATATTTT

V: TRBV28
J: TRBJ2-5
size: .
D: TRBD2
CDR3: CASSFRLAGGRETQYF
DNA: TGTGCCAGCAGTTTTCGGCTAGCGGGGGGTAGAGAGACCCAGTACTTC

V: TRBV5-4
J: TRBJ2-3
size: .
D: .
CDR3: CASSFGGASTDTQYF
DNA: TGTGCCAGCAGCTTTGGCGGGGCCAGCACAGATACGCAGTATTTT

V: TRBV5-1
J: TRBJ2-1
size: .
D: .
CDR3: CASSLRGLEQFF
DNA: TGCGCCAGCAGCCTCCGGGGACTTGAGCAGTTCTTC

V: TRBV15
J: TRBJ1-1
size: .
D: TRBD1
CDR3: CATSGRTGSPMNTEAFF
DNA: TGTGCCACCAGCGGAAGGACAGGGAGCCCTATGAACACTGAAGCTTTCTTT

V: TRBV9
J: TRBJ1-2
size: .
D: TRBD1
CDR3: CASSAGQGGGYTF
DNA: TGTGCCAGCAGCGCGGGACAGGGTGGCGGCTACACCTTC

V: TRBV9
J: TRBJ1-4
size: .
D: TRBD1
CDR3: CASSPSGGPNEKLFF
DNA: TGTGCCAGCAGCCCATCAGGGGGCCCTAATGAAAAACTGTTTTTT

V: TRBV4-2
J: TRBJ2-2
size: .
D: TRBD2
CDR3: CASSHVSGGNTGELFF
DNA: TGTGCCAGCAGCCATGTTAGCGGGGGGAACACCGGGGAGCTGTTTTTT

V: TRBV9
J: TRBJ2-7
size: .
D: .
CDR3: CASSLEAFSYEQYF
DNA: TGTGCCAGCAGCCTTGAGGCGTTCTCCTACGAGCAGTACTTC

V: TRBV27
J: TRBJ1-5
size: .
D: .
CDR3: CASSLSPQTNQPQHF
DNA: TGTGCCAGCAGTTTATCTCCACAAACCAATCAGCCCCAGCATTTT

V: TRBV4-1
J: TRBJ1-1
size: .
D: .
CDR3: CASSQVNRANTEAFF
DNA: TGCGCCAGCAGCCAGGTTAACAGGGCCAACACTGAAGCTTTCTTT

V: TRBV21-1
J: TRBJ1-1
size: .
D: .
CDR3: CASSETGTNTEAFF
DNA: TGTGCCAGCAGCGAAACAGGGACGAACACTGAAGCTTTCTTT

V: TRBV7-3
J: TRBJ2-3
size: once
D: TRBD2
CDR3: CASSSFPGGDTDTQYF
DNA: TGTGCCAGCAGCTCATTTCCCGGGGGGGACACAGATACGCAGTATTTT

V: TRBV9
J: TRBJ1-6
size: .
D: .
CDR3: CASSVFPRGRESPLHF
DNA: TGTGCCAGCAGCGTATTCCCTCGGGGCCGGGAGTCACCCCTCCACTTT

V: TRBV11-3
J: TRBJ2-2
size: .
D: TRBD1
CDR3: CASSATGGTFTGELFF
DNA: TGTGCCAGCAGCGCGACAGGGGGCACCTTCACCGGGGAGCTGTTTTTT

V: TRBV6-1
J: TRBJ2-7
size: once
D: TRBD2
CDR3: CASRAGGPSYEQYF
DNA: TGTGCCAGCAGAGCGGGGGGTCCCTCCTACGAGCAGTACTTC

V: TRBV4-1
J: TRBJ2-2
size: .
D: .
CDR3: CASSQNVAPQNTGELFF
DNA: TGCGCCAGCAGCCAAAATGTAGCCCCCCAGAACACCGGGGAGCTGTTTTTT

V: TRBV10-3
J: TRBJ1-6
size: .
D: TRBD1
CDR3: CATGTGDSPLHF
DNA: TGTGCCACCGGGACAGGGGATTCACCCCTCCACTTT

V: TRBV29-1
J: TRBJ1-6
size: once
D: TRBD1
CDR3: CSVGGTGGSPLHF
DNA: TGCAGCGTTGGCGGGACAGGGGGTTCACCCCTCCACTTT

V: TRBV11-2
J: TRBJ2-7
size: .
D: TRBD2
CDR3: CASSLELVTAGGPRYEQYF
DNA: TGTGCCAGCAGCTTAGAGTTGGTCACGGCGGGGGGGCCTCGGTACGAGCAGTACTTC

V: TRBV27
J: TRBJ1-6
size: .
D: .
CDR3: CASGQGLDNSPLHF
DNA: TGTGCCAGCGGCCAGGGCCTGGATAATTCACCCCTCCACTTT

V: TRBV27
J: TRBJ1-6
size: .
D: TRBD1
CDR3: CASSLSGTGRSPLHF
DNA: TGTGCCAGCAGTTTATCGGGGACAGGGAGGTCACCCCTCCACTTT

V: TRBV6-1
J: TRBJ1-5
size: once
D: .
CDR3: CASSVKTGGSNQPQHF
DNA: TGTGCCAGCAGTGTTAAAACGGGGGGCAGCAATCAGCCCCAGCATTTT